Listed below are T cell receptor beta chains from one sample, sequenced in a study of shared clonotypes between healthy human individuals. Profiled with immunoSEQ multiplex PCR; TCRdb holds only in-frame clones, not every one. This table has millions of clones, 80% to 95% appearing once. Sequenced input: naive CD4+ T cells from PBMCs. Every receptor here comes from a man aged 18 to 30 in good health. Some clones in this sample may be carry-over from other donors' samples. Both conserved end residues are part of each CDR3. The D gene is left open where the match is weak. Some rows have no size entry. The others give once, few or many, or a class for an expanded clone.

clone_size | j_call | d_call | v_call | cdr3_nt | cdr3_aa
- | TRBJ1-4 | TRBD1 | TRBV4-1 | TGCGCCAGCAGCCCAGGCGGGACAGGGAGGGAAAAACTGTTTTTT | CASSPGGTGREKLFF
- | TRBJ2-5 | TRBD1 | TRBV5-6 | TGTGCCAGCAGCCCGAGACAGGGTAGCGAGACCCAGTACTTC | CASSPRQGSETQYF
once | TRBJ2-3 | - | TRBV7-8 | TGTGCCAGCAGCCGCATACGGGGGGATACGCAGTATTTT | CASSRIRGDTQYF
- | TRBJ2-1 | - | TRBV7-2 | TGTGCCAGCAGCTTAGTAAGCGGTACCTACAATGAGCAGTTCTTC | CASSLVSGTYNEQFF
once | TRBJ1-5 | TRBD1 | TRBV6-6 | TGTGCCAGCACCTTATCCCGGGACAGGGGTCCCCAGGCCCAGCATTTT | CASTLSRDRGPQAQHF
- | TRBJ2-1 | TRBD2 | TRBV10-2 | TGCGCCAGCAGAACCGGGACTAGCGGGATGTGGAATGAGCAGTTCTTC | CASRTGTSGMWNEQFF
- | TRBJ1-2 | TRBD1 | TRBV10-3 | TGTGCCATCAGTACTACAGGGGGGAACTATGGCTACACCTTC | CAISTTGGNYGYTF
- | TRBJ1-6 | TRBD1 | TRBV25-1 | TGTGCCAGCAGCCTGGGAGGGGGCGGATCACCCCTCCACTTT | CASSLGGGGSPLHF
few | TRBJ2-3 | TRBD1 | TRBV29-1 | TGCAGCGTTGAAGGGGGACAGGGGGCGGCAGATACGCAGTATTTT | CSVEGGQGAADTQYF
- | TRBJ2-7 | - | TRBV18 | TGTGCCAGCTCACCTGGACAAGACTACGAGCAGTACTTC | CASSPGQDYEQYF
- | TRBJ2-3 | - | TRBV5-1 | TGCGCCAGCAGCTTGGTCGACACCACAGATACGCAGTATTTT | CASSLVDTTDTQYF
once | TRBJ2-7 | TRBD1 | TRBV11-2 | TGTGCCAGCAGCTCCGCCGGGACAGGCTACGAGCAGTACTTC | CASSSAGTGYEQYF
- | TRBJ2-3 | - | TRBV30 | TGTGCCTGGAGTGTACGAATGGGAGGTACGCAGTATTTT | CAWSVRMGGTQYF
- | TRBJ2-7 | - | TRBV5-6 | TGTGCCAGCAGCTTGTACCAGACGAACTACGAGCAGTACTTC | CASSLYQTNYEQYF
- | TRBJ2-5 | TRBD1 | TRBV7-2 | TGTGCCAGCAGCTTAGAGGGCAGGGGGCGAGAGACCCAGTACTTC | CASSLEGRGRETQYF
- | TRBJ2-1 | - | TRBV5-1 | TGCGCCAGCAGCTTGGAAGGGGAAGGCGAGCAGTTCTTC | CASSLEGEGEQFF
- | TRBJ1-1 | - | TRBV30 | TGTGCCTGGACCCACGGTTTGAACACTGAAGCTTTCTTT | CAWTHGLNTEAFF
- | TRBJ2-3 | - | TRBV19 | TGTGCCAGTAGCGAAAGGGGGTCAGATACGCAGTATTTT | CASSERGSDTQYF
few | TRBJ1-4 | - | TRBV14 | TGTGCCAGGACGAACAGGGAGGTTTACGAAAAACTGTTTTTT | CARTNREVYEKLFF
- | TRBJ2-7 | - | TRBV28 | TGTGCCAGCAGTCTTGCGCCCTACGAGCAGTACTTC | CASSLAPYEQYF
- | TRBJ2-3 | - | TRBV11-3 | TGTGCCAGCAGCTCCATGACAGATACGCAGTATTTT | CASSSMTDTQYF
- | TRBJ2-7 | TRBD1 | TRBV29-1 | TGCAGCATATGGGACAGGGTCCACGAGCAGTACTTC | CSIWDRVHEQYF
- | TRBJ2-5 | TRBD2 | TRBV28 | TGTGCCAGCAGTTACCCGGGAGGGGAAGAAGAGACCCAGTACTTC | CASSYPGGEEETQYF
- | TRBJ2-7 | TRBD1 | TRBV5-1 | TGCGCCAGCAGCTTGCATGGACAGGACCTTACCGAGCAGTACTTC | CASSLHGQDLTEQYF
- | TRBJ2-7 | - | TRBV2 | TGTGCCAGCAGTGTAACCCGACAGGAGATTCACGAGCAGTACTTC | CASSVTRQEIHEQYF
- | TRBJ2-3 | - | TRBV6-5 | TGTGCCAGCAGTTCGGACTCCATAGATACGCAGTATTTT | CASSSDSIDTQYF
- | TRBJ1-5 | - | TRBV18 | TGTGCCAGCTCGATACAGGGTAATGGCAATCAGCCCCAGCATTTT | CASSIQGNGNQPQHF
- | TRBJ1-5 | - | TRBV2 | TGTGCCAGCAGCTCAGACGGGGGTCAGCCCCAGCATTTT | CASSSDGGQPQHF
- | TRBJ2-1 | - | TRBV29-1 | TGCAGCGCCGATCGGGGTATCGGAGAGCAGTTCTTC | CSADRGIGEQFF
- | TRBJ2-7 | TRBD2 | TRBV28 | TGTGCCAGCAGTTGGTTGGTTGGGGGGGACTACGAGCAGTACTTC | CASSWLVGGDYEQYF
- | TRBJ1-4 | - | TRBV30 | TGTGCCTGGAGTCGACAGTCGCTAGAATCGGAAAAACTGTTTTTT | CAWSRQSLESEKLFF
- | TRBJ2-1 | - | TRBV27 | TGTGCCAGCAGTTTGGGACCGGGAATTAATGAGCAGTTCTTC | CASSLGPGINEQFF
- | TRBJ2-3 | - | TRBV7-3 | TGTGCCAGCAGCCCCACTAGGACTACCCGGAATACGCAGTATTTT | CASSPTRTTRNTQYF
- | TRBJ1-2 | - | TRBV19 | TGTGCCAGTAGTCTCCCAGGACGGATCTATGGCTACACCTTC | CASSLPGRIYGYTF
- | TRBJ1-5 | - | TRBV28 | TGTGCCAGCAGTCTCCCGTCCGGGCTGGGGCAACCCCAGCATTTT | CASSLPSGLGQPQHF
- | TRBJ1-2 | TRBD1 | TRBV28 | TGTGCCAGCAGTCAACACCCGACAGGGGGTGGCTATGGCTACACCTTC | CASSQHPTGGGYGYTF
- | TRBJ1-2 | - | TRBV30 | TGTGCCTGGAGTAGGAACGGACTCCCCCCCGATGGCTACACCTTC | CAWSRNGLPPDGYTF
- | TRBJ2-2 | TRBD2 | TRBV6-6 | TGTGCCAGCAGCTACGGGACCCGGGGAGGGAGAGGGGAGCTGTTTTTT | CASSYGTRGGRGELFF
- | TRBJ1-3 | - | TRBV18 | TGTGCCAGCTCCCAAGGAAGGCCTCACTCTGGAAACACCATATATTTT | CASSQGRPHSGNTIYF
- | TRBJ1-2 | - | TRBV5-6 | TGTGCCAGCAGCTTGAGTGAACAGGGTACCTATGGCTACACCTTC | CASSLSEQGTYGYTF
- | TRBJ1-5 | - | TRBV6-5 | TGTGCCAGCAGTACATCCGCGCTTAGCAATCAGCCCCAGCATTTT | CASSTSALSNQPQHF
- | TRBJ1-2 | - | TRBV20-1 | TGCAGTGCTCCCAGGCAGGGCCCAACCACCTTC | CSAPRQGPTTF
- | TRBJ2-7 | TRBD1 | TRBV11-3 | TGTGCCAGCAGCCTTACAGGGGATTCGGACGAGCAGTACTTC | CASSLTGDSDEQYF
- | TRBJ2-3 | - | TRBV28 | TGTGCCAGCCACGGGGGCGCGGGGAGGAGGACAGATACGCAGTATTTT | CASHGGAGRRTDTQYF
- | TRBJ1-6 | TRBD1 | TRBV4-1 | TGCGCCAGCAGCCTACAGGGGGCAATCGGATCACCCCTCCACTTT | CASSLQGAIGSPLHF
- | TRBJ2-7 | TRBD2 | TRBV7-2 | TGTGCCAGCAGCTGGGGGGGGTACGAGCAGTACTTC | CASSWGGYEQYF
- | TRBJ2-2 | TRBD2 | TRBV7-3 | TGTGCCAGCAGCTTAAGCGGACTAGCGTCCACCGGGGAGCTGTTTTTT | CASSLSGLASTGELFF
- | TRBJ2-1 | TRBD2 | TRBV4-2 | TGTGCCAGCAGCCAAGAAGGGACTAGCGGGTACAATGAGCAGTTCTTC | CASSQEGTSGYNEQFF
- | TRBJ2-1 | TRBD2 | TRBV10-3 | TGTGCCATCAGTGAGTCGCGACTAGCCGAGCAGTTCTTC | CAISESRLAEQFF
- | TRBJ2-7 | TRBD2 | TRBV5-1 | TGCGCCAGCAGCTTGCGGCGGGAGGGTCCCTACGAGCAGTACTTC | CASSLRREGPYEQYF
- | TRBJ2-3 | TRBD2 | TRBV18 | TGTGCCAGCTCACCCTCTAGGGTAGCGGGGTCCACAGATACGCAGTATTTT | CASSPSRVAGSTDTQYF
- | TRBJ1-2 | - | TRBV29-1 | TGCAGCGTTGACTGGGGGCGATTAGATGGCTACACCTTC | CSVDWGRLDGYTF
- | TRBJ1-2 | - | TRBV18 | TGTGCCAGCTCACCTTCCCCGGGCCTCGGCTACACCTTC | CASSPSPGLGYTF
- | TRBJ2-5 | - | TRBV5-8 | TGTGCCAGCAGCTTGGGGGGGGCCGCCCAAGAGACCCAGTACTTC | CASSLGGAAQETQYF
- | TRBJ2-3 | TRBD2 | TRBV28 | TGTGCCAGCAGCCTGCGGGGAGGGGGCACAGATACGCAGTATTTT | CASSLRGGGTDTQYF